The 18 T cell receptor beta chains reported below all come from one sample, sequenced in a study of molecular identifiers for immune sequencing clone quantification. TCRdb re-called the PCR reads with MiXCR, one entry per CDR3 protein. Among about 500,000 distinct CDR3 sequences listed, roughly a fifth were seen once. Source material: naive CD8+ T cells from blood, with Jurkat cell RNA spiked in. The subset is: FACS-sorted CD8+CD4-CCR7+CD45RA+ naive T cells. Every receptor here comes from a human donor in good health. Some libraries in this study had Jurkat cell RNA spiked in.

The chain employs TRBV16 and TRBJ1-4; D unresolved. The V gene's germline CDR1 is KGHSY and CDR2 FQNENV. The CDR3 sequence is 11 residues long. V lost 0 bases and J lost 7, with 0 bases in between. CDR3 sequence: CASSQSEKLFF. CDR3 sequence (DNA): TGTGCCAGCAGCCAATCTGAAAAACTGTTTTTT.

V gene TRBV3-1 combines with J gene TRBJ2-5, with TRBD2 matching over 9 bases. J gave up 10 bases and V 3 bases, and 18 bases lay outside the gene matches. Germline CDR1 is LGHDT and CDR2 is YNNKEL (reference sequence). This CDR3 region has 17 residues. The CDR3 region is CASSQIGGPAGGRDQYF. Here the CDR3 DNA reads TGTGCCAGCAGCCAGATTGGGGGCCCAGCGGGGGGCCGGGACCAGTACTTC.

This clonotype has a handful of counts. This chain joins TRBV12-3 or TRBV12-4 and TRBJ2-2, with 7 bases matching TRBD1. CDR3 length: 14 amino acids. V shed 7 bases and J 3 bases; nucleotides not matched to a gene: 5. The CDR3 coding sequence is TGTGCCAGCACCCCAACAGGGGACACCGGGGAGCTGTTTTTT. This gives the protein CASTPTGDTGELFF.

This clonotype occurred a few times. V is TRBV20-1 and J is TRBJ2-7; 11 bases map to TRBD2. Germline V gene data show CDR1 as DFQATT and CDR2 as SNEGSKA (reference sequence). Germline trimming cut 5 bases from V and 0 bases from J; bases unmatched to any gene: 3. This CDR3 is built from 14 residues. The chain's CDR3 is CSAHGTSGSYEQYF. The CDR3, as DNA: TGCAGTGCTCACGGGACTAGCGGCTCCTACGAGCAGTACTTC.

This clonotype was seen just once. This sequence may be a read error, since a much larger clone differs from it by one base. The V call is TRBV29-1, the J call TRBJ1-2; unclear D gene. The CDR3 has 16 residues. Germline assignment: CDR1 SQVTM and CDR2 ANQGSEA. The CDR3 spells CSVEDLMVSANYGYSF. The CDR3 DNA sequence: TGCAGCGTTGAAGACCTCATGGTGTCAGCTAACTATGGCTACTCCTTC.

Concerning this clonotype itself: Its ends do not fully match the called genes, so a read error is possible. The J gene is TRBJ2-7, the V gene TRBV10-3; 9 bases map to TRBD1. The CDR3 runs to 15 residues. CDR1 and CDR2 from the germline V gene are ENHRY and SYGVKD. In DNA form, the CDR3 reads TGTGCCATCGGTGATTCGGGGACAGGGATCTACGAGCAGTACTTC. Translating gives CAIGDSGTGIYEQYF.

The chain has TRBV10-1 and TRBJ2-7; D unresolved. This CDR3 contains 12 residues. Germline CDR1 WNHNN, CDR2 SYGVQD (reference sequence). The V end lost 6 bases, the J end lost 2 bases, and 8 bases lay between the germline ends. Here the CDR3 DNA reads TGCGCCAGCAGGGACGGTGCCTACGAGCAGTACTTC. This translates into CASRDGAYEQYF.

This clonotype was observed many times. V and J are TRBV7-9 and TRBJ1-6; no clear D. The length of the CDR3 is 15 residues. V lost 5 bases to trimming and J lost 10 bases, with 18 bases between them. Germline-derived CDR1 and CDR2 are SEHNR and FQNEAQ (reference sequence). CDR3 bases: TGTGCCAGCAGCCCACCGGGAGACCGTTGGTCACCCCTCCACTTT. It codes for CASSPPGDRWSPLHF.

In this sample, this clonotype turned up many times. The J gene is TRBJ2-4, the V gene TRBV13; D gene uncertain. Germline lookup yields CDR1 PRHDT and CDR2 FYEKMQ (reference sequence). V lost 5 bases and J 0 bases, leaving 11 bases between the germline ends. The CDR3 consists of 15 residues. The CDR3 DNA is TGTGCCAGCAGCCCCACCGAACTAGCCAAAAACATTCAGTACTTC. Translating it yields CASSPTELAKNIQYF.

This clonotype was observed at least ten times. The chain joins TRBV27 to TRBJ2-7; TRBD2 agrees at 13 bases. Trimming cost V 6 bases and J 3 bases; bases outside gene matches: 2. Germline CDR1 and CDR2: MNHEY and SMNVEV (reference sequence). The CDR3 has 14 residues. The CDR3 reads CASSGLAGDYEQYF. CDR3 coding DNA: TGTGCCAGCAGCGGACTAGCGGGGGACTACGAGCAGTACTTC.

The chain has TRBV7-9 and TRBJ2-5, with D tentatively TRBD1 or TRBD2 (5 bases each). Germline V lookup: CDR1 SEHNR, CDR2 FQNEAQ (reference sequence). The V and J ends lost 5 bases and 2 bases respectively, with 21 bases between them. This CDR3 contains 17 residues. The CDR3 region has the DNA TGTGCCAGCAGCACCCGAGGGGCCTCCAGAGAACAAGAGACCCAGTACTTC. This gives the protein CASSTRGASREQETQYF. The variable domain in full, with the rest retrieved from reference TRBV7-9 and TRBJ2-5, is DTGVSQNPRHKITKRGQNVTFRCDPISEHNRLYWYRQTLGQGPEFLTYFQNEAQLEKSRLLSDRFSAERPKGSFSTLEIQRTEQGDSAMYLCASSTRGASREQETQYFGPGTRLLVL.

In this sample, this clonotype turned up many times. V is TRBV20-1 and J is TRBJ2-7; TRBD2 aligns across 13 bases. Losses at the gene ends were 1 base for V and 3 bases for J; bases not matched to a gene: 0. Germline V gene data show CDR1 as DFQATT and CDR2 as SNEGSKA (reference sequence). This CDR3 has 14 amino acids. As DNA, the CDR3 is TGCAGTGCTAGAGGACTAGCGGGAGGCTACGAGCAGTACTTC. This codes for CSARGLAGGYEQYF.

The chain employs TRBV19 and TRBJ2-7; TRBD2 matches at 7 bases. Germline lookup yields CDR1 LNHDA and CDR2 SQIVND (reference sequence). V dropped 10 bases and J dropped 2; count of bases not matched to a gene: 14. This CDR3 is built from 15 residues. This CDR3 is CATSPGLAVTYEQYF. In DNA form, the CDR3 reads TGTGCCACTTCACCTGGGCTAGCGGTTACCTACGAGCAGTACTTC.

About this clonotype itself: Just one base apart from a much larger clone, this may be a read error. This chain connects TRBV29-1 to TRBJ2-7; D may be TRBD1 (6 bases). Deletions cut 5 bases from V and 2 bases from J, with 16 bases between. Per the germline V gene, CDR1 is SQVTM and CDR2 is ANQGSEA. This CDR3 is 14 amino acids long. The CDR3 sequence is CSVTDRSRAYEQYF. Here the CDR3 DNA reads TGCAGCGTTACAGACAGGAGTAGGGCCTACGAGCAGTACTTC.

This clonotype was detected ten times or more. The chain combines TRBV2 with TRBJ2-6; D is possibly TRBD1 (6 bases). V shed 3 bases and J shed 0 bases, with 12 bases lying between them. The CDR3 covers 17 residues. Germline-derived CDR1 and CDR2 are SNHLY and FYNNEI. In DNA, the CDR3 is TGTGCCAGCAGTGAGGAGACAGGACCCTCTGGGGCCAACGTCCTGACTTTC. Its protein is CASSEETGPSGANVLTF. Together with reference TRBV2 and TRBJ2-6, the CDR3 gives the full variable domain: EPEVTQTPSHQVTQMGQEVILRCVPISNHLYFYWYRQILGQKVEFLVSFYNNEISEKSEIFDDQFSVERPDGSNFTLKIRSTKLEDSAMYFCASSEETGPSGANVLTFGAGSRLTVL.

This chain's CDR3 is CASSPLGGGADTQYF. In nucleotides, the CDR3 is TGTGCCAGCAGCCCCCTAGGCGGGGGGGCAGATACGCAGTATTTT. This sequence joins TRBV7-9 and TRBJ2-3; 9 bases fit TRBD2. After removal of 5 bases from V and 4 bases from J, the junction contained 7 bases not matched to a gene. The CDR3 covers 15 residues. The germline V gene encodes CDR1 SEHNR and CDR2 FQNEAQ (reference sequence).

This clonotype was found many times. The chain links TRBV7-9 to TRBJ2-7; no definite D call. The CDR3 is made up of 15 amino acids. Trimming removed 1 base at V and 5 bases at J, with 15 bases between. The germline V gene has CDR1 SEHNR and CDR2 FQNEAQ (reference sequence). CDR3 DNA sequence: TGTGCCAGCAGCTTAGGACTCGTGGATTCCGACGAGCAGTACTTC. Protein product: CASSLGLVDSDEQYF.

This clonotype was seen more than once but under ten times. This chain links TRBV3-1 with TRBJ1-5, with D hard to call. The germline V gene encodes CDR1 LGHDT and CDR2 YNNKEL (reference sequence). V was trimmed by 0 bases and J by 0 bases, leaving 12 bases between them. This CDR3 is built from 17 residues. The CDR3 coding sequence is TGTGCCAGCAGCCAAGATTATGGAGGTTATAGCAATCAGCCCCAGCATTTT. Translating it yields CASSQDYGGYSNQPQHF.